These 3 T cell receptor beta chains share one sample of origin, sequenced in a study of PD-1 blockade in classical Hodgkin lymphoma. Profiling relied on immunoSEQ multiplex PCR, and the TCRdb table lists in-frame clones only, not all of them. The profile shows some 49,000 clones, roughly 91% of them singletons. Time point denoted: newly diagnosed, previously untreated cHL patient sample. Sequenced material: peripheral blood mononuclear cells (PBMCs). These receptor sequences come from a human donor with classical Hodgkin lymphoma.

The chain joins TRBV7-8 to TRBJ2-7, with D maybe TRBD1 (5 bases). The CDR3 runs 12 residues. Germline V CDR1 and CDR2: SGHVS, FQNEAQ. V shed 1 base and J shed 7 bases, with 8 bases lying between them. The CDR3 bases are TGTGCCAGCAGCTTAGGGGGCCTGGAGCAGTACTTC. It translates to CASSLGGLEQYF.

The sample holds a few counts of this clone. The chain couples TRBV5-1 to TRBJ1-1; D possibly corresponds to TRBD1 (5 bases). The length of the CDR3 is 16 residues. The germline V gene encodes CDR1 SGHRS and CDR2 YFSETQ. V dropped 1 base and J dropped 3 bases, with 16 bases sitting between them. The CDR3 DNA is TGCGCCAGCAGCTTGATGTCCCTTCTAGGGGACACTGAAGCTTTCTTT. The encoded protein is CASSLMSLLGDTEAFF. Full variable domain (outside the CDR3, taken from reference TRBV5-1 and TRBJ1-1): KAGVTQTPRYLIKTRGQQVTLSCSPISGHRSVSWYQQTPGQGLQFLFEYFSETQRNKGNFPGRFSGRQFSNSRSEMNVSTLELGDSALYLCASSLMSLLGDTEAFFGQGTRLTVV.

This CDR3 reads CASSQMTGIGANVLTF. CDR3 in DNA: TGTGCCAGCAGCCAGATGACAGGGATTGGGGCCAACGTCCTGACTTTC. The chain links TRBV4-2 to TRBJ2-6; TRBD1 aligns across 7 bases. J gave up 3 bases and V 3 bases, and 5 bases lay outside the gene matches. Per germline, CDR1 LGHNA and CDR2 YNFKEQ. CDR3 size: 16 residues.